This T cell receptor beta chain came from a study of T cells in Graves' hyperthyroidism and ophthalmopathy. Study outcomes and limitations: Also found in blood were most expanded thyroid clonotypes above 0.001. Stable hyperthyroidism was told apart from ophthalmopathy by a model built on 13 V-J features.

In germline, CDR1 is WNHNN, CDR2 SYGVQD (reference sequence). V was pared by 4 bases and J by 3 bases, with 9 bases between. CDR3 length equals 13 residues. This clonotype has ten or more counts. Its antigen remains unknown. RNA transcripts gave rise to amplified TCR beta CDR3 regions. The study used the HTBI primer set for a first-round RT-PCR of the TCR CDR3. TCRdb fed the multiplex PCR reads into MiXCR, producing one record per CDR3 protein. This sample has roughly 500,000 distinct CDR3 sequences; around 43% occur once, and the top ten carry 35% to 50%. The rearrangement joins TRBV10-1 to TRBJ2-5; D is ambiguous. The sequence was obtained from an adult woman with Graves' disease, either hyperthyroidism or ophthalmopathy (not recorded which). The sequencing input was peripheral blood or thyroid tissue (not recorded which). The CDR3 sequence: CASSAQAKETQYF. CDR3 DNA sequence: TGCGCCAGCAGTGCCCAGGCTAAAGAGACCCAGTACTTC.